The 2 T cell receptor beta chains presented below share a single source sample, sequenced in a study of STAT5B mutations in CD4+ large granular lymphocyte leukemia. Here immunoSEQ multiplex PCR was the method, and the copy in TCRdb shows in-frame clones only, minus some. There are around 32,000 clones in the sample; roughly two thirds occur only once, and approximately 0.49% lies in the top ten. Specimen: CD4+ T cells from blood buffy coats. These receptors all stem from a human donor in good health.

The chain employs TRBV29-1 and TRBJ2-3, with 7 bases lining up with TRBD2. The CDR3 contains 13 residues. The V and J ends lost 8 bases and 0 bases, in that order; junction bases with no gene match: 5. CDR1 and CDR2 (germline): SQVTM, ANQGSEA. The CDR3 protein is CSFEGGSTDTQYF. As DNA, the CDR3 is TGCAGCTTCGAGGGAGGGAGCACAGATACGCAGTATTTT.

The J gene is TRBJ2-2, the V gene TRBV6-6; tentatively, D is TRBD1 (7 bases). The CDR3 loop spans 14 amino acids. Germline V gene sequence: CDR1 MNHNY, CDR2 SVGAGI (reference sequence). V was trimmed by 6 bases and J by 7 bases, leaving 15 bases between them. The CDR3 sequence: CASRAGGIVGELFF. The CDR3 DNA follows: TGTGCCAGCAGAGCAGGGGGGATCGTCGGGGAGCTGTTTTTT.